This record covers a single TCR beta chain. The antigen is unknown. This sample stems from a study of identifying expanded T cells in peripheral blood. Regarding the study as a whole: Differentially abundant clones: approximately 1.3 between replicates, about 16 at about two weeks, approximately 19 at four. Variance in clone template counts between two-week samples significantly increased with total template count across all healthy donors.

This CDR3 is built from 14 residues. V lost 2 bases and J lost 0, with 4 bases in between. Germline V gene data show CDR1 as MDHEN and CDR2 as SYDVKM. Measured with immunoSEQ multiplex PCR; TCRdb has only the in-frame clones, and not every one. Among around 90,000 clones listed, about 91% were seen once. The chain carries TRBV28 and TRBJ1-4, with D hard to call. The receptor's source is a person aged 18-69 years in good health. Sample: blood. CDR3 in DNA: TGTGCCAGCAGTTTAAGAACAACTAATGAAAAACTGTTTTTT. As protein: CASSLRTTNEKLFF.